This TCR beta chain derives from a study of blood T cell repertoires in COVID-19. Ages ranged from roughly 18 to 100 years, with residence in around 24 US areas. The data were produced by immunoSEQ multiplex PCR, yet TCRdb's version contains in-frame clones alone and is incomplete. Here the sample spans a few hundred thousand clones, about 80% being singletons. The germline V gene encodes CDR1 KGHDR and CDR2 SFDVKD. The ends lost 3 bases at V and 4 bases at J; junction bases unmatched: 7. The CDR3 has 16 amino acids. Input material: PBMCs or T cells enriched from blood (not recorded which). The J gene is TRBJ2-1, the V gene TRBV24-1; 8 bases agree with TRBD2. This TCR was sampled from a man younger than 45 with acute COVID-19. The CDR3 sequence: CATSDPGLGSYNEQFF. In DNA form, the CDR3 reads TGTGCCACCAGTGATCCGGGACTAGGATCGTACAATGAGCAGTTCTTC.